The entry below describes one TCR beta chain. Its matching antigen is unknown. Assay: immunoSEQ multiplex PCR; the TCRdb copy retains only in-frame clones and omits some. Among about 130,000 clones listed, roughly nine tenths were seen once. In germline, CDR1 is SGDLS, CDR2 YYNGEE. V was clipped by 3 bases and J by 3 bases, with 9 bases between them. This CDR3 spans 14 amino acids. This sample was included in a study of cytomegalovirus exposure and HLA in healthy donors. Study results and limitations: With high specificity and sensitivity, the classifier reportedly diagnosed cytomegalovirus status.

This chain connects TRBV9 to TRBJ2-2; D is possibly TRBD1 (6 bases). The material sequenced was PBMCs. This TCR came from a woman under 30 in good health and CMV-seronegative. CDR3 protein: CASSETGYTGELFF. DNA for the CDR3: TGTGCCAGCAGCGAGACAGGTTACACCGGGGAGCTGTTTTTT. Full variable domain (remainder filled in from reference TRBV9 and TRBJ2-2): DSGVTQTPKHLITATGQRVTLRCSPRSGDLSVYWYQQSLDQGLQFLIQYYNGEERAKGNILERFSAQQFPDLHSELNLSSLELGDSALYFCASSETGYTGELFFGEGSRLTVL.